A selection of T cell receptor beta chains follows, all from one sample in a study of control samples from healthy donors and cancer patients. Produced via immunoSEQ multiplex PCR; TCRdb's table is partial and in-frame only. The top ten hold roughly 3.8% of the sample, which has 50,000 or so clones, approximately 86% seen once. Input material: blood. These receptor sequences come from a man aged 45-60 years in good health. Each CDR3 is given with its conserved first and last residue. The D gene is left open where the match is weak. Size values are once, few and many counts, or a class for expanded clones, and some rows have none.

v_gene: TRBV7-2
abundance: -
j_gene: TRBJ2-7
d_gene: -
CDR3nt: TGTGCCAGCAGCTTATTCGGGACACCCCACGAGCAGTACTTC
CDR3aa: CASSLFGTPHEQYF

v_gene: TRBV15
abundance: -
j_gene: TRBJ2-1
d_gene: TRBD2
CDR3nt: TGTGCCACCAGCAGAGGCCCTAGCGGGAGCGACAATGAGCAGTTCTTC
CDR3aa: CATSRGPSGSDNEQFF

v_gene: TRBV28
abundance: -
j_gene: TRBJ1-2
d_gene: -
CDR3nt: TGTGCCAGCAGTCTACAGGGTGATGATGGCTACACCTTC
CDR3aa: CASSLQGDDGYTF

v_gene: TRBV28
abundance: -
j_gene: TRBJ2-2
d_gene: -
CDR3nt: TGTGCCAGCAGTTTGCGAGGCGAGAGCACCGGGGAGCTGTTTTTT
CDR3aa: CASSLRGESTGELFF

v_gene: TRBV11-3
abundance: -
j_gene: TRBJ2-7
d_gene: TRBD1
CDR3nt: TGTGCCAGCAGCTTGAACAGGGGAGCCTACGAGCAGTACTTC
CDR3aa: CASSLNRGAYEQYF

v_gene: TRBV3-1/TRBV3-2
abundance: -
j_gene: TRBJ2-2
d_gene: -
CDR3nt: TGTGCCAGCAGCCCGAGTGGGAGACGGACCGGGGAGCTGTTTTTT
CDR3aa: CASSPSGRRTGELFF

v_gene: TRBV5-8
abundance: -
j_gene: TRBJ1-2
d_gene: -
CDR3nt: TGTGCCAGCAGCTTGTACAGGGAAGAGAACTATGGCTACACCTTC
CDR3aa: CASSLYREENYGYTF

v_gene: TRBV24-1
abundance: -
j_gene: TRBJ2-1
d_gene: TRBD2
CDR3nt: TGTGCCACCAGTGATCCGACTAGCGGGAGCAGTCACAATGAGCAGTTCTTC
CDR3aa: CATSDPTSGSSHNEQFF

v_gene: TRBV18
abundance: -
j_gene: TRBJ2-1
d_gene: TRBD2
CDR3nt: TGTGCCAGCTCACCACGAGGCGGGAGCTACAATGAGCAGTTCTTC
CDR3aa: CASSPRGGSYNEQFF

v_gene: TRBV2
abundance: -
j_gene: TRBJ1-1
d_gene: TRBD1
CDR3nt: TGTGCCAGCAGTGAGGACAGGGGGCCTATGAACACTGAAGCTTTCTTT
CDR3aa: CASSEDRGPMNTEAFF

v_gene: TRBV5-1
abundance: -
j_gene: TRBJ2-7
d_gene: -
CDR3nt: TGCGCCAGCAGCACGGCCTCCTACGAGCAGTACTTC
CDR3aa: CASSTASYEQYF

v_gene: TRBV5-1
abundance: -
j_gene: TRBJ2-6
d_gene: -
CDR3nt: TGCGCCAGCAGCTTGGCTCCGGTGGTTGTCTCTGGGGCCAACGTCCTGACTTTC
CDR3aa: CASSLAPVVVSGANVLTF

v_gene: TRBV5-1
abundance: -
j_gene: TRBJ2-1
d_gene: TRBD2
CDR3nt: TGCGCCAGCAACGTGGGTTCTAGCGGCTACAATGAGCAGTTCTTC
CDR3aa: CASNVGSSGYNEQFF

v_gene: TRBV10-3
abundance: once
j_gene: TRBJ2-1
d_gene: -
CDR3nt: TGTGCCATCAGTGAGAACGGGTTCTCCTACAATGAGCAGTTCTTC
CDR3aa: CAISENGFSYNEQFF

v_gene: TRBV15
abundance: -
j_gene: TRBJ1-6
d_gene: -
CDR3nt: TGTGCCACCAGACCTTACTATAATTCACCCCTCCACTTT
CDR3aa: CATRPYYNSPLHF

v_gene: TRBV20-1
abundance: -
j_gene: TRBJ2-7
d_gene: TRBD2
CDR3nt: TGCAGTGCTAGTCCGTTAGCGGGAGGGGGTTCCTACGAGCAGTACTTC
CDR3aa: CSASPLAGGGSYEQYF

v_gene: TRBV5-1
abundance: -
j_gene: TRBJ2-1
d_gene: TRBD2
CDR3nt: TGCGCCAGCAGCCTTTTGGGACTAGCGGGGAGCTCCTACAATGAGCAGTTCTTC
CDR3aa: CASSLLGLAGSSYNEQFF

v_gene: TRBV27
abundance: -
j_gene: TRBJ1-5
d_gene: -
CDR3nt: TGTGCCAGCAGTTTACCTAATCAGCCCCAGCATTTT
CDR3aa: CASSLPNQPQHF

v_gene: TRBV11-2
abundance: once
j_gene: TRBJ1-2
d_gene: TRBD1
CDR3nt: TGTGCCAGCAGCTTGGGGACAGGCAATGGCTACACCTTC
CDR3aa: CASSLGTGNGYTF

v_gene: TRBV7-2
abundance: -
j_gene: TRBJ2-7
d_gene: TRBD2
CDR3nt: TGTGCCAGCAGCTTAGCGCGGGGTAGCGGGAGGGCCGTGGGGGAGCAGTACTTC
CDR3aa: CASSLARGSGRAVGEQYF

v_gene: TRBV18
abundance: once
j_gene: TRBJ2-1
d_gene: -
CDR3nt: TGTGCCAGCTCTCCCGAACAGGTAACCTACTACAATGAGCAGTTCTTC
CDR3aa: CASSPEQVTYYNEQFF

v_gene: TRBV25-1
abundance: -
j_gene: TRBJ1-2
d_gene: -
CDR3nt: TGTGCCAGCTCACCGGACAGCGACGATGGCTACACCTTC
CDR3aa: CASSPDSDDGYTF

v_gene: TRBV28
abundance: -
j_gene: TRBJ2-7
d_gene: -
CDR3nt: TGTGCCAGCAGTTTCTACCAGGGGCAGTACTTC
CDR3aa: CASSFYQGQYF

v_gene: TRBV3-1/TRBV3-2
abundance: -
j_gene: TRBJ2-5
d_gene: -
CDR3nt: TGTGCCAGCAGCCAAGACAGAGAAAAAGAGACCCAGTACTTC
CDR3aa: CASSQDREKETQYF

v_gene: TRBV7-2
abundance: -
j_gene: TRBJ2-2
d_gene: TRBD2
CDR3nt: TGTGCCAGCAGCTTAGTCGGCGGGAGTGTCACCGGGGAGCTGTTTTTT
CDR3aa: CASSLVGGSVTGELFF

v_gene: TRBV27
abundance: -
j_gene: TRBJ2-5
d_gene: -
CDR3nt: TGTGCCAGCATGCCCCCCGGGGGTCAAGAGACCCAGTACTTC
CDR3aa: CASMPPGGQETQYF

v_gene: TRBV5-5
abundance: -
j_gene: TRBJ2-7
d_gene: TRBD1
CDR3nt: TGTGCCAGCAGCTTGGGCAGGGGGTTCAACGAGCAGTACTTC
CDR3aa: CASSLGRGFNEQYF